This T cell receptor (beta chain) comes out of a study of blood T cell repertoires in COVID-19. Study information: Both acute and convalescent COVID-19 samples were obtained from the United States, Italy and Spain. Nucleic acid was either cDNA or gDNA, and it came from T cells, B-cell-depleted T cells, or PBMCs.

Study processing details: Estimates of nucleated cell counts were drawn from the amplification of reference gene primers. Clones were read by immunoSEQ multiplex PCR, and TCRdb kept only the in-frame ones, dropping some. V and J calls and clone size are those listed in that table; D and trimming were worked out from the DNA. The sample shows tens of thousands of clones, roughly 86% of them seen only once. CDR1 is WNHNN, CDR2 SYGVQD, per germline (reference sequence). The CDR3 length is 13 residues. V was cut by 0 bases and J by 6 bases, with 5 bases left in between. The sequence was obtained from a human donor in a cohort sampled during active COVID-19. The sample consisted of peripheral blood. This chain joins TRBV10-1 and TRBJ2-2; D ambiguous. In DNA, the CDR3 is TGCGCCAGCAGTGAGTCTCCTTCCGGGGAGCTGTTTTTT. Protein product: CASSESPSGELFF.